This T cell receptor beta chain was found in a study of tumor-infiltrating lymphocytes in primary liver carcinoma. Regarding the study as a whole: Tumor top-250-clone fractions significantly exceeded those of blood (p = 0.039).

A note on this clonotype: The target antigen is unknown. At one end the junction does not follow the germline gene, possibly because of a read error.

TCR beta cDNA was made from 400 to 500 ng total RNA with a constant-region primer. What produced the TCR beta libraries was three nested multiplex PCR rounds using slightly modified ARM-PCR. Primers for the first two PCR rounds were TRBV1-TRBV30 forward primers and a C-beta reverse primer (approximately 9 cycles per round). TCRdb recomputed calls from the multiplex PCR reads with MiXCR, one row per CDR3 protein. The sample has approximately 99,000 distinct CDR3 sequences, approximately 71% seen once. Germline V CDR1 and CDR2: SGHRS, YFSETQ. The CDR3 length is 18 residues. Co-extraction of RNA and DNA was performed on about 20-33 mg of unsorted bulk tissue. Uniformly, tumor samples exhibited a viable tumor cell fraction exceeding 85%.

This chain joins TRBV5-1 and TRBJ1-1, with a tentative D call TRBD1 (5 bases). The sequenced sample consisted of liver tumor tissue from sampling region 5. Described subset: tumor region T5, tumor centre. The sequence derives from an older woman with primary liver carcinoma and hepatitis B virus infection. CDR3 coding DNA: TGCGTCAGCAGCTTGGGACGAGGATACGGTGGGGATAACACTGAAGCTTTCTTT. Protein product: CVSSLGRGYGGDNTEAFF.